Each of the 10 T cell receptor beta chains below was sequenced from the same sample in a study of Ad26.COV2.S vaccination and SARS-CoV-2 variants. Sequencing was performed with immunoSEQ multiplex PCR; in TCRdb, only in-frame clones are kept and a portion is missing. The sample contains fewer than 400,000 clones, approximately 91% of which appear only once. The treatment: some 19 received Ad26.COV2.S at low or high dose, single or two shots; about 5 received placebo; per-sample allocation not given. On day 63 after the first injection, vaccine and placebo recipients gave samples. The specimen comprised peripheral blood, sampled in a trial of Ad26.COV2.S vaccine versus placebo. The receptors shown here come from a person aged 18 to 59 who received the Ad26.COV2.S COVID-19 vaccine or a placebo.

The chain is built from TRBV5-4 and TRBJ1-2; 7 bases are shared with TRBD1. Per the germline V gene, CDR1 is SGHNT and CDR2 is YYREEE (reference sequence). J lost 7 bases, V lost 5 bases, and 11 bases had no gene match. The CDR3 spans 14 residues. CDR3 nucleotide sequence: TGTGCCAGCAGACCTACAGGGGAAGTAGGTGGCTACACCTTC. It codes for CASRPTGEVGGYTF.

The chain couples TRBV5-6 to TRBJ2-7; D unclear. Trimming removed 2 bases from V and 2 bases from J, with 17 bases in between. Germline V gives CDR1 SGHDT, CDR2 YYEEEE. The CDR3 is made up of 16 amino acids. As DNA, the CDR3 is TGTGCCAGCAGCTTTGTCCGCGCCTTTCCCCCCTACGAGCAGTACTTC. Amino acids: CASSFVRAFPPYEQYF. The whole variable domain, filled in from reference TRBV5-6 and TRBJ2-7, reads DAGVTQSPTHLIKTRGQQVTLRCSPKSGHDTVSWYQQALGQGPQFIFQYYEEEERQRGNFPDRFSGHQFPNYSSELNVNALLLGDSALYLCASSFVRAFPPYEQYFGPGTRLTVT.

The V gene is TRBV25-1, the J gene TRBJ1-4; the D is unclear. Germline values: CDR1 MGHDK, CDR2 SYGVNS. The V end lost 4 bases, the J end lost 0 bases, and 12 bases lay between the germline ends. The CDR3 spans 16 residues. The CDR3 here is CASSASRLTTNEKLFF. The CDR3 nucleotides read TGTGCCAGCAGTGCTTCTAGGTTGACAACTAATGAAAAACTGTTTTTT.

The sample holds a few counts of this clone. The chain uses TRBV7-8 and TRBJ2-5; a weak D match, TRBD2 (6 bases). Between the trimmed V and J ends, which lost 3 bases and 1 base, there was a span of 15 bases. The CDR3 spans 16 residues. In germline, CDR1 is SGHVS, CDR2 FQNEAQ. CDR3 DNA: TGTGCCAGCAGCTTGCCCGGGGGTGGGGTCCAAGAGACCCAGTACTTC. It is translated as CASSLPGGGVQETQYF.

J is TRBJ2-6 and V is TRBV10-3; TRBD2 aligns across 9 bases. Trimming cost V 6 bases and J 1 base; bases outside gene matches: 7. CDR1 is ENHRY, CDR2 SYGVKD, per germline. The CDR3 spans 17 residues. The CDR3 DNA sequence: TGTGCCATCAGAACGGGACTAGCCGCGTCTGGGGCCAACGTCCTGACTTTC. It translates to CAIRTGLAASGANVLTF.

The chain employs TRBV28 and TRBJ1-5, with D unclear. There are 12 residues in the CDR3. The V end was cut by 5 bases, the J end by 4 bases, with 6 bases between. Germline CDR1 is MDHEN and CDR2 is SYDVKM. The CDR3 spells CASSPRNQPQHF. DNA for the CDR3: TGTGCCAGCAGTCCTCGGAATCAGCCCCAGCATTTT.

The rearrangement joins TRBV3-1 (or the pseudogene TRBV3-2) to TRBJ2-2; TRBD1 or TRBD2 may be the D gene (7 bases each). V was pared by 4 bases and J by 4 bases, with 25 bases between. Looked up from germline, CDR1 is LGHDT and CDR2 is YNNKEL (reference sequence). This CDR3 comprises 19 residues. The CDR3 sequence is CASSPRRDRAGASTGELFF. The CDR3 region has the DNA TGTGCCAGCAGCCCCAGGCGAGACAGGGCGGGGGCGAGCACCGGGGAGCTGTTTTTT.

The chain uses TRBV30 and TRBJ2-5, with a tentative D call TRBD2 (6 bases). The CDR3 covers 16 residues. The V gene lost 0 bases and the J gene lost 0 bases, with 14 bases spanning the gap. Germline loops: CDR1 GTSNPN, CDR2 SVGIG (reference sequence). This CDR3 reads CAWSVLLSGYQETQYF. The CDR3 region has the DNA TGTGCCTGGAGTGTACTGTTAAGCGGGTACCAAGAGACCCAGTACTTC.

The chain recombines TRBV19 with TRBJ2-7; 13 bases align to TRBD2. V lost 4 bases to trimming and J lost 6 bases; unmatched junction nucleotides: 3. In germline, CDR1 is LNHDA, CDR2 SQIVND (reference sequence). The CDR3 extends over 14 amino acids. The CDR3 region is CASSTGTSGIEQYF. The CDR3 DNA reads as TGTGCCAGTAGTACCGGGACTAGCGGGATCGAGCAGTACTTC.

The rearrangement links TRBV5-5 to TRBJ1-2; 8 positions agree with TRBD1. CDR1 is SGHKS, CDR2 YYEKEE, per germline (reference sequence). The CDR3 is 13 residues long. V dropped 6 bases and J dropped 3; count of bases not matched to a gene: 4. In nucleotides, the CDR3 is TGTGCCAGCACCCTGGGACAGGACTATGGCTACACCTTC. It codes for CASTLGQDYGYTF.